The rows below give T cell receptor beta chains drawn from one sample of a study of blood T cell repertoires in COVID-19. Produced via immunoSEQ multiplex PCR; TCRdb's table is partial and in-frame only. The data contain 140,000 to 150,000 clones, about 83% of them singletons. The specimen sequenced was peripheral blood. These receptors all come from a man aged 25-40 years with COVID-19, enrolled during active disease. Both conserved end residues are part of each CDR3. D genes are given only for firm matches. Where a row states a size, it is once, few, many or the class of an expanded clone; other rows omit it.

TRBV4-3	.	TRBJ2-2	.	TGCGCCAGCAGCCAAGACCGCACCGGGGAGCTGTTTTTT	CASSQDRTGELFF
TRBV30	.	TRBJ1-3	.	TGTGCCTGGAGGACAGGCGCCTCTGGAAACACCATATATTTT	CAWRTGASGNTIYF
TRBV29-1	.	TRBJ1-1	TRBD1	TGCAGCGTTGAAGATCCGTCTCGACAGGGGGGGTCTAGCACTGAAGCTTTCTTT	CSVEDPSRQGGSSTEAFF
TRBV5-1	.	TRBJ1-6	.	TGCGCCAGCAGCTTAGGGGGGGATTCACCCCTCCACTTT	CASSLGGDSPLHF
TRBV11-2	.	TRBJ2-7	TRBD1	TGTGCCAGCAGCCGGACAGGTGGGGACACAACCTACGAGCAGTACTTC	CASSRTGGDTTYEQYF
TRBV6-2/TRBV6-3	.	TRBJ2-5	.	TGTGCCAGCAGTCCCCTCATCGGGGGTGAGACCCAGTACTTC	CASSPLIGGETQYF
TRBV19	few	TRBJ2-2	.	TGTGCCAGTAGTATAGATCGGTTGAGCACCGGGGAGCTGTTTTTT	CASSIDRLSTGELFF
TRBV5-4	.	TRBJ1-2	.	TGTGCCAGCAGCTTGGTTGCTCCCAACTCCGGCTACACCTTC	CASSLVAPNSGYTF
TRBV6-2/TRBV6-3	once	TRBJ2-7	.	TGTGCCAGCAGCTTAAAACAGAAGCAGTACTTC	CASSLKQKQYF
TRBV27	.	TRBJ2-7	.	TGTGCCAGCAGTAACAGGTCCTACGAGCAGTACTTC	CASSNRSYEQYF
TRBV19	.	TRBJ2-2	TRBD2	TGTGCCAGTAGTCCTGGACTAGGCACCGGGGAGCTGTTTTTT	CASSPGLGTGELFF
TRBV12-3/TRBV12-4	.	TRBJ2-5	.	TGTGCCAGCCGAGGCGGAGAGACCCAGTACTTC	CASRGGETQYF
TRBV19	.	TRBJ2-7	TRBD1	TGTGCCAGTAGAGGGACAGCTACTCCCTACGAGCAGTACTTC	CASRGTATPYEQYF
TRBV11-2	.	TRBJ2-5	.	TGTGCCAGCAGCTTCCGGGGGGCTTATGGTGGGAAAGAGACCCAGTACTTC	CASSFRGAYGGKETQYF
TRBV19	.	TRBJ1-6	TRBD1	TGTGCCAGTACCCTTGGACAGGGGAGGAATTCACCCCTCCACTTT	CASTLGQGRNSPLHF
TRBV30	.	TRBJ2-3	.	TGTGCCTGGAGACCCCGACAGTCCACAGATACGCAGTATTTT	CAWRPRQSTDTQYF
TRBV5-1	.	TRBJ2-2	.	TGCGCCAGCAGCTTGGTGGCCGGGCGGGCGGTGAACACCGGGGAGCTGTTTTTT	CASSLVAGRAVNTGELFF
TRBV6-6	.	TRBJ1-1	TRBD1	TGTGCCAGCAGTATGGGACAGGGGGTATCTGAAGCTTTCTTT	CASSMGQGVSEAFF
TRBV7-3	.	TRBJ2-1	TRBD1	TGTGCCAGCAGCTTCAACAGGGGGCGAGGAAATGAGCAGTTCTTC	CASSFNRGRGNEQFF
TRBV7-2	.	TRBJ1-5	TRBD1	TGTGCCAGCAGCTTAGGTGCAGGGGGAAATCAGCCCCAGCATTTT	CASSLGAGGNQPQHF
TRBV28	.	TRBJ2-7	.	TGTGCCAGCAGTTCCCAAACAGGAGACCTCCACGAGCAGTACTTC	CASSSQTGDLHEQYF
TRBV27	.	TRBJ2-5	TRBD1	TGTGCCAGCAGCTCGGGACAGACGGTGTTAGAGACCCAGTACTTC	CASSSGQTVLETQYF
TRBV19	.	TRBJ1-1	.	TGTGCCAGTTCTTGGGCGGGTGTGATTGATGAAGCTTTCTTT	CASSWAGVIDEAFF
TRBV19	.	TRBJ2-4	.	TGTGCCAGTAGTAGCCCGGGTAGCAACATTCAGTACTTC	CASSSPGSNIQYF
TRBV3-1/TRBV3-2	.	TRBJ1-1	.	TGTGCCAGCAGCCAAGATCTCTGGGGGCCCCAGGCTTTCTTT	CASSQDLWGPQAFF
TRBV19	.	TRBJ2-3	TRBD1	TGTGCCACCCAGGGGGTGGCAGATACGCAGTATTTT	CATQGVADTQYF
TRBV6-4	.	TRBJ2-3	TRBD2	TGTGCCAGCAGTGACTCCGGGACTAGCGCAGATACGCAGTATTTT	CASSDSGTSADTQYF
TRBV6-5	.	TRBJ2-7	.	TGTGCCAGCAAAGAGTGGCAGGTCTCCTACGAGCAGTACTTC	CASKEWQVSYEQYF
TRBV19	.	TRBJ1-1	.	TGTGCCAGTAGTATGAGCTGGAACACTGAAGCTTTCTTT	CASSMSWNTEAFF
TRBV7-2	.	TRBJ2-4	TRBD2	TGTGCCAGCAGCTCCCGGGGGGGCCAAAACATTCAGTACTTC	CASSSRGGQNIQYF
TRBV9	.	TRBJ2-3	.	TGTGCCAGCAGCGTTAGCGGAAGCACAGATACGCAGTATTTT	CASSVSGSTDTQYF
TRBV7-3	.	TRBJ2-2	TRBD2	TGTGCCAGCAGCTTTGATATCCTAGCGGGATTCACCGGGGAGCTGTTTTTT	CASSFDILAGFTGELFF
TRBV10-3	.	TRBJ2-2	.	TGTGCCATCAGTGGGTCGGAGGGGTCCGGGGAGCTGTTTTTT	CAISGSEGSGELFF
TRBV5-4	.	TRBJ1-1	.	TGTGCCAGCAGCCCCCCGACAGGACGGAACACTGAAGCTTTCTTT	CASSPPTGRNTEAFF
TRBV5-1	.	TRBJ2-7	TRBD2	TGCGCCAGCACCAGAGGCGGGAGCTCCTACGAGCAGTACTTC	CASTRGGSSYEQYF
TRBV6-6	.	TRBJ2-3	TRBD2	TGTGCCAGCGCGGACTTCGTAGCGGGGGGCCCAGATACGCAGTATTTT	CASADFVAGGPDTQYF
TRBV5-6	.	TRBJ2-7	.	TGTGCCAGCAGCTGGGACTTACCCTACGAGCAGTACTTC	CASSWDLPYEQYF
TRBV19	.	TRBJ2-3	TRBD2	TGTGCCAGTAGTGCCCGCGGTTTGGGACTAGCGGGAAGTGCTAGCACAGATACGCAGTATTTT	CASSARGLGLAGSASTDTQYF
TRBV11-2	.	TRBJ2-5	TRBD2	TGTGCCAGCAGCCGCAGACTAGCGGCCCAAGAGACCCAGTACTTC	CASSRRLAAQETQYF
TRBV28	few	TRBJ1-5	TRBD1	TGTGCCAGCAGTTCAAATGACAGGGGAACTCAGCCCCAGCATTTT	CASSSNDRGTQPQHF
TRBV6-5	once	TRBJ2-5	.	TGTGCCAGCAGTTCAGGGGGCGGGAGAGAGACCCAGTACTTC	CASSSGGGRETQYF
TRBV12-5	.	TRBJ2-1	TRBD2	TGTGCTAGTGGTTTGATTACTACGGGGACACTAGCGGGCAATGAGCAGTTCTTC	CASGLITTGTLAGNEQFF
TRBV7-9	.	TRBJ2-5	TRBD2	TGTGCCAGCAGCTCCGGACTAGCGGGAGCGGGGGAGACCCAGTACTTC	CASSSGLAGAGETQYF
TRBV29-1	.	TRBJ2-2	.	TGCAGCGTTGCCGGACAGAACACCGGGGAGCTGTTTTTT	CSVAGQNTGELFF
TRBV19	.	TRBJ1-5	TRBD1	TGTGCCAGTAGTATAGATCAAGGGGGCTTGGGCAATCAGCCCCAGCATTTT	CASSIDQGGLGNQPQHF
TRBV28	.	TRBJ1-2	.	TGTGCCGTCAACAGAGGGGGCTATGGCTACACCTTC	CAVNRGGYGYTF
TRBV15	.	TRBJ2-1	TRBD2	TGTGCCACCAGCAGGGGCCGGGCGGGAGTAGGGGTCCAGCAGTTCTTC	CATSRGRAGVGVQQFF
TRBV6-5	many	TRBJ2-3	TRBD2	TGTGCCACCGGACTAGCGGGAGCAGATACGCAGTATTTT	CATGLAGADTQYF
TRBV5-1	once	TRBJ2-7	TRBD1	TGCGCCAGCAGCCCAGGAGGACAGGGCACCTACGAGCAGTACTTC	CASSPGGQGTYEQYF
TRBV5-1	once	TRBJ1-5	.	TGCGCCAGCAGCTTGCTCCCGACGGGGAATCAGCCCCAGCATTTT	CASSLLPTGNQPQHF
TRBV9	.	TRBJ1-3	.	TGTGCCAGCAGTCATATACAGGGCTCTGGAAACACCATATATTTT	CASSHIQGSGNTIYF
TRBV7-9	.	TRBJ2-7	.	TGTGCCAGCAGCGAGACTAGCTCCTACGAGCAGTACTTC	CASSETSSYEQYF
TRBV4-2	.	TRBJ2-3	.	TGTGCCAGCAGCCAAGATAAGGGGGTTGATACGCAGTATTTT	CASSQDKGVDTQYF
TRBV10-3	.	TRBJ1-2	.	TGTGCCATCAGTGATGGTGTACAGAGCTATGGCTACACCTTC	CAISDGVQSYGYTF